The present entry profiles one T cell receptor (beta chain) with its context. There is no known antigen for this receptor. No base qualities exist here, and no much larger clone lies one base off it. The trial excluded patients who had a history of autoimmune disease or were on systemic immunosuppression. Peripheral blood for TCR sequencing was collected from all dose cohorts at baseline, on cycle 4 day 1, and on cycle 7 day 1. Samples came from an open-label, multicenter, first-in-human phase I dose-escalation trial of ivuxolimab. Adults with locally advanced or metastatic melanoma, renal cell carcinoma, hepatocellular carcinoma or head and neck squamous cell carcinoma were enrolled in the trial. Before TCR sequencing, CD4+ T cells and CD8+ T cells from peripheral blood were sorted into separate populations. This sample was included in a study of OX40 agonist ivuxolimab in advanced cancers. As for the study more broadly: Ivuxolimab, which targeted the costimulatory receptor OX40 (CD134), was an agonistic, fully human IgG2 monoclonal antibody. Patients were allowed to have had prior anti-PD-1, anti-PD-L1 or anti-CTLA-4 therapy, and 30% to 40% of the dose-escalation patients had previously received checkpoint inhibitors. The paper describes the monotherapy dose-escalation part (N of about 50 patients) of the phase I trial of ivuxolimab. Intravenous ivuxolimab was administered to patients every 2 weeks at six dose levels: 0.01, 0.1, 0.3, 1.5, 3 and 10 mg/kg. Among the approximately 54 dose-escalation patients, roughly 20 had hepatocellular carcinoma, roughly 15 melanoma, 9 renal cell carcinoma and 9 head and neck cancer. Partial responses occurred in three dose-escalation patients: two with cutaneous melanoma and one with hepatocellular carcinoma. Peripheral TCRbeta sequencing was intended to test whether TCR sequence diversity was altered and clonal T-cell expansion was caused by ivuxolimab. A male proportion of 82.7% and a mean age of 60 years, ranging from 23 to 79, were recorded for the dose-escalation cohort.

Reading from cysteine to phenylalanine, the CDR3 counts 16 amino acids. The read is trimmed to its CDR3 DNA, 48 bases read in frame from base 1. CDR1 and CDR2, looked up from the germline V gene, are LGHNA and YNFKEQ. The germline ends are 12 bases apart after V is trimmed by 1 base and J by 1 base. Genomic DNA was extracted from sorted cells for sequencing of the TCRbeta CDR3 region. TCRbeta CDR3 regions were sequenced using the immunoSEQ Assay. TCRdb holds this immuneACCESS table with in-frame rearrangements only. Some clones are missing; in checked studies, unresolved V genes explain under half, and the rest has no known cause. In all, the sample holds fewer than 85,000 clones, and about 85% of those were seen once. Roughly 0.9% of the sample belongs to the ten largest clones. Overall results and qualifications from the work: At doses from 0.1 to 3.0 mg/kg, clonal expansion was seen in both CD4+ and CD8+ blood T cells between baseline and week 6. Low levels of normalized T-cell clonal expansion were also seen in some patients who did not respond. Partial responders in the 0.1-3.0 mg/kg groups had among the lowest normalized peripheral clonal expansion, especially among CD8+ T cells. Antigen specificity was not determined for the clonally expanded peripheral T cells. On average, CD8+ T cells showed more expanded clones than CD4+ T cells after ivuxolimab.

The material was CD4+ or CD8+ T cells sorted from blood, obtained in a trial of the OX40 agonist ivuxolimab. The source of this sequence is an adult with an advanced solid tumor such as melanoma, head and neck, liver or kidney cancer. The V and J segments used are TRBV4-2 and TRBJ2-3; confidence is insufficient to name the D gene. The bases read TGTGCCAGCAGCCAAGCTCTACTCCTTGGCACAGATACGCAGTATTTT. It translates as CASSQALLLGTDTQYF.